These 13 T cell receptor beta chains share one sample of origin, sequenced in a study of patients and donors after allogeneic stem cell transplantation (dated by TCRdb to the early 2020s). The library was produced with RT-PCR. The instrument was a NextSeq 550. TCRdb trimmed the raw reads at Q25, called clones with MiXCR and kept productive beta chains. Entries that share a CDR3 protein sequence are merged under the most common genes and DNA. Recorded for this sample are fewer than 75,000 distinct CDR3 sequences; about an eighth of them occurred a single time. Roughly 34% of the sample goes to the ten largest clones. Sequenced input: blood, either unsorted or a sorted T cell fraction (not recorded which). These receptors were obtained from a human donor who was either an allogeneic HSCT recipient or a stem cell or donor lymphocyte infusion donor (not recorded which). It is not recorded whose cells these are; they may come from a transplant donor.

A note on this clonotype: The conserved final phenylalanine or tryptophan is absent from the CDR3, which likely points to a read error. Because the CDR3's place on the DNA is in doubt, the DNA is left out and the CDR3 is given as listed by TCRdb. This chain uses TRBV7-9 with TRBJ2-1; TRBD2, as called in the table, went unchecked against the DNA. Germline assignment: CDR1 SEHNR and CDR2 FQNEAQ (reference sequence). The CDR3 length equals 14 residues, ends included. This CDR3 is CASSFSTDGSKIPL.

The chain employs TRBV18 and TRBJ2-5; 10 bases align to TRBD1. CDR1 and CDR2 from the germline V gene are KGHSH and LQKENI. The CDR3 sequence is 15 residues long. The junction had 7 bases not matched to a gene; V was cut back by 3 bases and J by 6 bases. The CDR3 sequence is CASSPTTGGGKTQYF. DNA of the CDR3: TGTGCCAGCTCACCGACGACAGGGGGCGGGAAGACCCAGTACTTC.

This clonotype was observed at least ten times. V and J are TRBV7-9 and TRBJ1-1, with D unclear. Germline values: CDR1 SEHNR, CDR2 FQNEAQ (reference sequence). Trimming took off 1 base at V and 0 bases at J, with 9 bases between the two ends. The CDR3 is 15 amino acids. CDR3 nucleotide sequence: TGTGCCAGCAGCTTAGAGGGCTTCTTGAACACTGAAGCTTTCTTT. This gives the protein CASSLEGFLNTEAFF.

J is TRBJ2-1 and V is TRBV5-4; D is uncertain. V was pared by 4 bases and J by 0 bases, with 5 bases between. Germline assignment: CDR1 SGHNT and CDR2 YYREEE (reference sequence). CDR3 length: 13 amino acids. The CDR3 DNA is TGTGCCAGCAGCCCCCCCTCCTACAATGAGCAGTTCTTC. The encoded protein is CASSPPSYNEQFF. The variable domain in full, completed from reference TRBV5-4 and TRBJ2-1, reads ETGVTQSPTHLIKTRGQQVTLRCSSQSGHNTVSWYQQALGQGPQFIFQYYREEENGRGNFPPRFSGLQFPNYSSELNVNALELDDSALYLCASSPPSYNEQFFGPGTRLTVL.

This clonotype was counted many times. V and J are TRBV27 and TRBJ1-2; D is unresolved. The germline CDR1 and CDR2 sequences are MNHEY and SMNVEV (reference sequence). This CDR3 region has 15 residues. The ends were cut back, 6 bases at V and 3 bases at J, with 17 bases in the middle. The CDR3 reads CASSKTTEVYYGYTF. The CDR3 nucleotides read TGTGCCAGCAGCAAGACGACGGAGGTCTACTATGGCTACACCTTC.

Only a few counts were recorded for this clonotype. V and J are TRBV4-1 and TRBJ1-1; D call uncertain. The CDR3 extends over 12 amino acids. Germline-derived CDR1 and CDR2 are MGHRA and YSYEKL. V was trimmed by 1 base and J by 3 bases, leaving 3 bases between them. CDR3 DNA: TGCGCCAGCAGCCAAGGCGACACTGAAGCTTTCTTT. Its translation is CASSQGDTEAFF.

This clonotype was recorded at least ten times. V is TRBV7-9 and J is TRBJ1-1; 9 bases are a match to TRBD1. Germline V gives CDR1 SEHNR, CDR2 FQNEAQ (reference sequence). Trimming at V came to 2 bases and at J to 4 bases, leaving 5 bases not matched to a gene. The CDR3 is made up of 15 amino acids. CDR3 DNA: TGTGCCAGCAGCTTACGGACAGGGGAGAGCACTGAAGCTTTCTTT. Translating it yields CASSLRTGESTEAFF.

J is TRBJ2-7 and V is TRBV27; 9 nucleotides line up with TRBD1. CDR3 length equals 14 residues. CDR1 is MNHEY, CDR2 SMNVEV, per germline (reference sequence). V was pared by 2 bases and J by 3 bases, with 2 bases of the junction left unmatched. As DNA, the CDR3 is TGTGCCAGCAGTTTAGGGACAGGGTACTACGAGCAGTACTTC. Translating gives CASSLGTGYYEQYF.

The CDR3 region has the DNA TGCGCCAGCAGCTTGGTGGTCCAGACTACTGGGGCCAACGTCCTGACTTTC. Protein sequence: CASSLVVQTTGANVLTF. V gene TRBV5-1 combines with J gene TRBJ2-6, with D perhaps matching TRBD2 (5 bases). The germline CDR1 and CDR2 sequences are SGHRS and YFSETQ. This CDR3 spans 17 amino acids. Trimming removed 0 bases from V and 2 bases from J, with 12 bases in between.

This clonotype was seen many times. The chain is built from TRBV6-5 and TRBJ1-4; D ambiguous. Trimming took 5 bases from V and 0 from J, leaving 19 bases between them. The CDR3 totals 18 residues. Per the germline V gene, CDR1 is MNHEY and CDR2 is SVGAGI. CDR3 bases: TGTGCCAGCAGTCCGAGGGTCTTTATTTGGGCAACTAATGAAAAACTGTTTTTT. Its protein product is CASSPRVFIWATNEKLFF.

This clonotype was observed a handful of times. The chain joins TRBV27 to TRBJ2-3; 9 bases align to TRBD2. V gave up 5 bases and J gave up 6 bases; unmatched junction bases: 12. The V gene's germline CDR1 is MNHEY and CDR2 SMNVEV (reference sequence). The CDR3 is 16 amino acids. DNA of the CDR3: TGTGCCAGCAGTCCCGGGAAGGCTAGCGGGATTGATACGCAGTATTTT. This codes for CASSPGKASGIDTQYF.

The genes are TRBV5-4 and TRBJ2-7; no clear D. Germline CDR1 and CDR2: SGHNT and YYREEE (reference sequence). CDR3 length equals 14 residues. Trimming left V 0 bases short and J 1 base short, with 8 bases between. DNA of the CDR3: TGTGCCAGCAGCTTGGGAGGAACTTCCTACGAGCAGTACTTC. It encodes CASSLGGTSYEQYF.

By sample share, this clonotype is medium-sized. The CDR3 spells CASSQTWPGTIYF. The CDR3 DNA reads TGTGCCAGCAGTCAAACTTGGCCAGGGACCATATATTTT. V usage is TRBV12-3 or TRBV12-4 and J usage is TRBJ1-3, with TRBD1 as a possible D gene (5 bases). Trimming took off 5 bases at V and 10 bases at J, with 15 bases between the two ends. This CDR3 contains 13 residues.